This T cell receptor (beta chain) was observed in a study of T cell repertoires in cytomegalovirus infection. Study as a whole: Researchers turned to recently identified HLA-C-restricted CMV epitopes as well as well-studied HLA-B-restricted ones. Both a matching HLA type and CMV infection were indicated by public TCR beta signatures.

The J segment lost 7 bases and the V segment lost 3 bases, leaving 9 bases of the junction unmatched. CDR1 SGHTA and CDR2 FQGNSA come from the germline V gene. The CDR3 is 16 residues long. This clonotype was seen a handful of times. Its antigen is as yet unknown. Overall study results and limits: Predominance within the ex vivo response was attributable to HLA-C-restricted CMV-specific TCR beta clonotypes. Based on cumulative public TCR beta family frequency, carriers of CMV plus the relevant HLA were identified.

TCRdb ran MiXCR on the reads and lists one entry per CDR3 protein. Of some 800,000 distinct CDR3 sequences listed, approximately 29% are singletons. This clonotype was sampled from a human donor in good health (CMV status not recorded). Some clones in this sample may be carry-over from other donors' samples. The chain combines TRBV7-2 with TRBJ1-6, with 7 bases lining up with TRBD1. This material consisted of cultured CD8+ T cells from PBMCs, taken from culture after CMV antigen stimulation. CDR3 loop: CASSLAKQGWNSPLHF. In nucleotides, the CDR3 is TGTGCCAGCAGCTTGGCTAAACAGGGGTGGAATTCACCCCTCCACTTT.